A selection of T cell receptor beta chains follows, all from one sample in a study of T cells expressing NK-cell markers. Reprocessing the 5' RACE reads, TCRdb reports a single entry for every CDR3 protein and omits DNA. Its table records 500,000 to 700,000 distinct CDR3 sequences. Sequencing was carried out using blood T cells: a sorted CD56 or NKG2C T cell subset, CD4+ or CD8+ T cells, or bulk PBMC T cells (not recorded which). These receptors were obtained from a young man in good health. Each CDR3 is given with its conserved first and last residue. Each record gives: J gene, V gene, CDR3 protein.

>TRBJ1-1|TRBV5-1
CASSFVGRVAGWNWDTEAFF
>TRBJ2-7|TRBV6-5
CASAYAKTTSFEQYF
>TRBJ2-3|TRBV4-1
CASSPQGASTDTQYF
>TRBJ2-4|TRBV19
CASGAGGNIQYF
>TRBJ2-1|TRBV6-2/TRBV6-3
CASTEANEQFF
>TRBJ2-3|TRBV4-3
CASSQSLTGGPRDTQYF
>TRBJ1-1|TRBV27
CASTDKTGQAFF
>TRBJ1-1|TRBV11-2
CASSLEGSRHTEAFF
>TRBJ2-5|TRBV5-6
CASSSHPRGPGETQYF
>TRBJ1-4|TRBV5-1
CASSLGPGNEKLFF
>TRBJ2-5|TRBV4-1
CASSQAAKETQYF
>TRBJ2-7|TRBV6-2/TRBV6-3
CAASYTTYEQYF
>TRBJ2-1|TRBV7-9
CASSSRAGMYNEQFF
>TRBJ2-3|TRBV5-1
CASSLQGFSPDTQYF
>TRBJ2-1|TRBV12-3/TRBV12-4
CASSTGPVSYNEQFF
>TRBJ2-3|TRBV7-2
CASSLVVAGAVDTQYF
>TRBJ1-6|TRBV12-3/TRBV12-4
CASSPRPSSPLHF
>TRBJ2-3|TRBV24-1
CATSEPGLAADTQYF
>TRBJ2-1|TRBV6-2/TRBV6-3
CASSLTIIAGNSYNEQFF
>TRBJ2-7|TRBV10-3
CAIRAGDGYEQYF
>TRBJ2-7|TRBV7-8
CASSLAATGVYEQYF
>TRBJ2-4|TRBV10-3
CAISQTVGDGAKNIQYF
>TRBJ2-4|TRBV3-1
CASSQGRARNIQYF
>TRBJ2-3|TRBV11-2
CASSLVAQFTDTQYF
>TRBJ1-3|TRBV6-5
CASSYSGQRGNTIYF
>TRBJ2-1|TRBV29-1
CSVVGGLGNSEQFF
>TRBJ1-1|TRBV7-9
CASSVQTGGEGTEAFF
>TRBJ1-2|TRBV9
CASSSRTGTSYGYTF
>TRBJ1-1|TRBV5-1
CASSLEEGTRAFF
>TRBJ1-1|TRBV6-2/TRBV6-3
CASSYGATGYMNTEAFF
>TRBJ1-2|TRBV7-2
CASSVRDRGRGYTF
>TRBJ1-4|TRBV12-3/TRBV12-4
CASSLWGGKIEKLFF
>TRBJ1-5|TRBV15
CATSRQRPDQPQHF
>TRBJ2-2|TRBV20-1
CSANPPGLATGELFF
>TRBJ2-1|TRBV29-1
CSADRGRRDEQFF
>TRBJ2-1|TRBV27
CASSFGTSGVLYNEQFF
>TRBJ1-1|TRBV6-1
CASRDLTGPLNTEAFF
>TRBJ2-2|TRBV20-1
CSARDGESLSNTGELFF
>TRBJ2-4|TRBV4-3
CASSQDRAGGSGAKNIQYF
>TRBJ2-1|TRBV11-1
CASSASLADEQFF
>TRBJ1-4|TRBV20-1
CSASSDRVNEKLFF
>TRBJ2-1|TRBV24-1
CATSELGSGFRQFF